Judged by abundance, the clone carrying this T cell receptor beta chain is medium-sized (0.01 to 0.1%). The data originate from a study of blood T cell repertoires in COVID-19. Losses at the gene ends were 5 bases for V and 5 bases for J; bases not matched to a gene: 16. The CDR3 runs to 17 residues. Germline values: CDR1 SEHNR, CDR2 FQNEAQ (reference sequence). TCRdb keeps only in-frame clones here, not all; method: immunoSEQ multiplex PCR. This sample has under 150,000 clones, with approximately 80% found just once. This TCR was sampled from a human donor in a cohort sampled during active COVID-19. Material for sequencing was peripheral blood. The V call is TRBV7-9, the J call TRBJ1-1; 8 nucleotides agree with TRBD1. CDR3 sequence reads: CASSPGRDRMGRTEAFF. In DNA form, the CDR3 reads TGTGCCAGCAGCCCCGGCCGGGACAGGATGGGTCGGACTGAAGCTTTCTTT.